This passage covers 8 T cell receptor beta chains from one sample sequenced in a study of cytomegalovirus exposure and HLA in healthy donors. PCR amplification relied on 60 Vbeta primers (plus 13 Jbeta primers). Clones were sequenced by immunoSEQ multiplex PCR, and TCRdb holds only the in-frame ones, with some missing. The table shows fewer than 250,000 clones, with about four fifths occurring only once. Sequencing input: PBMCs. These receptor sequences come from a man younger than 45 in good health and CMV-seronegative.

This sequence joins TRBV5-1 and TRBJ2-7; no reliable D call. Germline V gives CDR1 SGHRS, CDR2 YFSETQ. The CDR3 runs 13 residues. The V end lost 2 bases, the J end lost 3 bases, and 9 bases lay between the germline ends. The CDR3 reads CASSLNSFYEQYF. The CDR3 DNA reads TGCGCCAGCAGCTTAAACAGTTTCTACGAGCAGTACTTC.

The chain joins TRBV2 to TRBJ1-5, with 8 bases fitting TRBD1. J lost 3 bases, V lost 3 bases, and 4 bases had no gene match. The CDR3 is 15 amino acids. Germline assignment: CDR1 SNHLY and CDR2 FYNNEI. CDR3: CASSERQGINQPQHF. The CDR3 DNA follows: TGTGCCAGCAGTGAGCGACAGGGGATCAATCAGCCCCAGCATTTT.

This chain's CDR3 is CASSGTSGGSSYNEQFF. The CDR3 region has the DNA TGTGCCAGCAGCGGTACTAGCGGGGGGAGCTCCTACAATGAGCAGTTCTTC. V usage is TRBV9 and J usage is TRBJ2-1, with TRBD2 matching over 12 bases. J gave up 0 bases and V 3 bases, and 4 bases lay outside the gene matches. The CDR3 extends over 17 amino acids. Germline V CDR1 and CDR2: SGDLS, YYNGEE.

CDR3 amino acids: CASSGQGNVRSPLHF. CDR3 coding DNA: TGTGCCAGTAGCGGACAGGGCAATGTTAGGTCACCCCTCCACTTT. V usage is TRBV19 and J usage is TRBJ1-6; TRBD1 matches 8 bases. The CDR3 loop spans 15 amino acids. The germline V gene encodes CDR1 LNHDA and CDR2 SQIVND (reference sequence). V trimming: 6 bases; J trimming: 10 bases; junction bases outside the gene matches: 11.

This sequence joins TRBV25-1 and TRBJ2-3; possible D gene TRBD1, 5 bases. Looked up from germline, CDR1 is MGHDK and CDR2 is SYGVNS. The CDR3 totals 17 residues. Trimming pared 2 bases from V and 4 bases from J, leaving 19 bases between. The CDR3 loop is CASSERKGMAEADTQYF. The CDR3 nucleotides are TGTGCCAGCAGTGAAAGGAAGGGGATGGCCGAAGCAGATACGCAGTATTTT.

The V gene is TRBV5-8, the J gene TRBJ2-7; TRBD2 is a possible D gene (6 bases). Germline V gene sequence: CDR1 SGHTS, CDR2 YDEGEE. V lost 4 bases and J 6 bases, leaving 23 bases between the germline ends. CDR3 length: 16 residues. The CDR3 bases are TGTGCCAGCAGCCTGGGCGGGGCCCTGGCCACGGGCGAGCAGTACTTC. It is translated as CASSLGGALATGEQYF.

This clone has more than one count but fewer than ten. The junction differs from germline at one of its ends, possibly a read error. V usage is TRBV7-7 and J usage is TRBJ2-7; 7 bases line up with TRBD1. This CDR3 is built from 13 residues. Germline V gene data show CDR1 as SSHAT and CDR2 as FNYEAQ (reference sequence). The CDR3 DNA follows: TGTGCTAGCAGCTTAGCCCAGGGGGACGAGCAGTACTTC. The encoded protein is CASSLAQGDEQYF.

The chain uses TRBV28 and TRBJ2-7; 10 bases match TRBD2. The germline V gene encodes CDR1 MDHEN and CDR2 SYDVKM. The trim removed 6 bases at V and 0 bases at J, leaving 5 bases unmatched. The CDR3 has 15 amino acids. DNA for the CDR3: TGTGCCAGCAGCCTTAGCGGGGGGTTCTCCTACGAGCAGTACTTC. Its translation: CASSLSGGFSYEQYF.